Shown below are 9 T cell receptor beta chains from a single sample sequenced in a study of T cell repertoires in aging, cancer and after chemotherapy. The template was genomic DNA from peripheral blood, not RNA. Rearranged V-D-J TRB sequences were amplified with a mixed TRB-A/B primer pool. TCRdb redid the calling of the multiplex PCR reads with MiXCR, one entry per CDR3 protein. The sample yields 1,300 to 1,500 distinct CDR3 sequences, roughly 50% seen once. The sequencing sample was made of blood. These receptors were obtained from a human donor with a blood cancer.

The gene calls are TRBV27 and TRBJ2-1; no reliable D call. Looked up from germline, CDR1 is MNHEY and CDR2 is SMNVEV (reference sequence). Trimming removed 6 bases at V and 7 bases at J, with 10 bases between. This CDR3 is built from 12 residues. The CDR3, as DNA: TGTGCCAGCAGGACGGGTCCAAATGAGCAGTTCTTC. Translating gives CASRTGPNEQFF.

The rearrangement joins TRBV6-5 to TRBJ2-5; 9 bases fit TRBD1. The germline gives CDR1 MNHEY, CDR2 SVGAGI. The V segment lost 4 bases and the J segment 4 bases; nucleotides outside the gene matches: 10. CDR3 length: 16 residues. CDR3 sequence: CASSLAGTGFGETQYF. The CDR3 region has the DNA TGTGCCAGCAGTTTAGCCGGGACAGGGTTCGGAGAGACCCAGTACTTC.

The chain combines TRBV6-1 with TRBJ1-4, with D possibly matching TRBD1 (5 bases). V was shortened by 5 bases and J by 8 bases, with 15 bases between the two germline ends. Germline-derived CDR1 and CDR2 are MNHNS and SASEGT. This CDR3 region has 14 residues. CDR3 nucleotides: TGTGCCAGCAGTCGGGACTATCGAGGGGAAAAACTGTTTTTT. It is translated as CASSRDYRGEKLFF.

The rearrangement joins TRBV7-2 to TRBJ1-2, with TRBD1 matching 7 bases. From germline, CDR1 is SGHTA and CDR2 FQGNSA. Germline trimming cut 5 bases from V and 3 bases from J; bases unmatched to any gene: 6. The CDR3 extends over 14 amino acids. CDR3 DNA: TGTGCCAGCAGCCCATACAGGGGAGACTATGGCTACACCTTC. This codes for CASSPYRGDYGYTF.

The J gene is TRBJ1-2, the V gene TRBV28, with D hard to call. The CDR3 is made up of 18 amino acids. Germline V lookup: CDR1 MDHEN, CDR2 SYDVKM. V was pared by 9 bases and J by 8 bases, with 34 bases between. The CDR3 coding sequence is TGTGCCAGTAGACCCCTGGCCCGTGCCAGACCCATGAAGGAGGGCTACACCTTC. Its protein product is CASRPLARARPMKEGYTF.

The sample holds a few counts of this clonotype. The V gene is TRBV5-4, the J gene TRBJ2-1, with D possibly TRBD2 on 6 matching bases. This CDR3 has 16 amino acids. Germline assignment: CDR1 SGHNT and CDR2 YYREEE (reference sequence). V shed 4 bases and J shed 0 bases, with 14 bases lying between them. For the CDR3, the DNA is TGTGCCAGCAGCACACCTAGCGACAGCTCCTACAATGAGCAGTTCTTC. Its translation: CASSTPSDSSYNEQFF. Looking up the rest from reference TRBV5-4 and TRBJ2-1 gives the full variable domain: ETGVTQSPTHLIKTRGQQVTLRCSSQSGHNTVSWYQQALGQGPQFIFQYYREEENGRGNFPPRFSGLQFPNYSSELNVNALELDDSALYLCASSTPSDSSYNEQFFGPGTRLTVL.

V gene TRBV15 combines with J gene TRBJ2-2; D is possibly TRBD1 (6 bases). The CDR3 runs 17 residues. Germline V gene lookup returns CDR1 LNHNV and CDR2 YYDKDF (reference sequence). V was trimmed by 0 bases and J by 3 bases, leaving 14 bases between them. The CDR3 DNA reads as TGTGCCACCAGCAGAGATCCCCCAGGGGCCGACACCGGGGAGCTGTTTTTT. Protein sequence: CATSRDPPGADTGELFF.

The sample holds a few counts of this clonotype. The gene calls are TRBV13 and TRBJ2-7, with D possibly matching TRBD1 (6 bases). The CDR3 runs 13 residues. Looked up from germline, CDR1 is PRHDT and CDR2 is FYEKMQ (reference sequence). Trimming shortened V by 1 base and J by 5 bases, and 9 bases separated the two germline ends. Written as DNA, the CDR3 is TGTGCCAGCAGCTTAGCGGACAGCCACGAGCAGTACTTC. Its translation: CASSLADSHEQYF.

This clonotype has more than one count but fewer than ten. The V and J genes are TRBV19 and TRBJ2-5; 13 bases align to TRBD2. This CDR3 comprises 16 residues. Per germline, CDR1 LNHDA and CDR2 SQIVND (reference sequence). After removal of 5 bases from V and 5 bases from J, the junction contained 8 bases not matched to a gene. Here the CDR3 reads CASSRGLAGVGETQYF. In nucleotides, the CDR3 is TGTGCCAGTAGTCGCGGACTAGCGGGAGTAGGGGAGACCCAGTACTTC. Using reference TRBV19 and TRBJ2-5 for the parts outside the CDR3, the full variable domain is DGGITQSPKYLFRKEGQNVTLSCEQNLNHDAMYWYRQDPGQGLRLIYYSQIVNDFQKGDIAEGYSVSREKKESFPLTVTSAQKNPTAFYLCASSRGLAGVGETQYFGPGTRLLVL.